This TCR beta chain comes out of a study of cytomegalovirus exposure and HLA in healthy donors. Findings and caveats of the study: TCR sequences were mostly rare, though some public TCRs occurred in many donors. According to reports, the classifier identified cytomegalovirus status with high specificity and sensitivity.

TCRdb's table, derived via immunoSEQ multiplex PCR, lists solely in-frame clones and lacks some. The data contain 100,000 to 150,000 clones, about 90% of them singletons. Germline CDR1 GTSNPN, CDR2 SVGIG (reference sequence). Trimming left V 8 bases short and J 2 bases short, with 13 bases between. This CDR3 is built from 14 residues. To note about this clone: Its antigen is as yet unknown.

This sequence joins TRBV30 and TRBJ2-6, with D possibly being TRBD2 (6 bases). The clonotype originates from a man aged 25-40 years in good health and CMV-seronegative. Sequenced material: PBMCs. The CDR3 reads CAGGDQAGANVLTF. The CDR3 bases are TGTGCCGGAGGGGACCAGGCTGGGGCCAACGTCCTGACTTTC.